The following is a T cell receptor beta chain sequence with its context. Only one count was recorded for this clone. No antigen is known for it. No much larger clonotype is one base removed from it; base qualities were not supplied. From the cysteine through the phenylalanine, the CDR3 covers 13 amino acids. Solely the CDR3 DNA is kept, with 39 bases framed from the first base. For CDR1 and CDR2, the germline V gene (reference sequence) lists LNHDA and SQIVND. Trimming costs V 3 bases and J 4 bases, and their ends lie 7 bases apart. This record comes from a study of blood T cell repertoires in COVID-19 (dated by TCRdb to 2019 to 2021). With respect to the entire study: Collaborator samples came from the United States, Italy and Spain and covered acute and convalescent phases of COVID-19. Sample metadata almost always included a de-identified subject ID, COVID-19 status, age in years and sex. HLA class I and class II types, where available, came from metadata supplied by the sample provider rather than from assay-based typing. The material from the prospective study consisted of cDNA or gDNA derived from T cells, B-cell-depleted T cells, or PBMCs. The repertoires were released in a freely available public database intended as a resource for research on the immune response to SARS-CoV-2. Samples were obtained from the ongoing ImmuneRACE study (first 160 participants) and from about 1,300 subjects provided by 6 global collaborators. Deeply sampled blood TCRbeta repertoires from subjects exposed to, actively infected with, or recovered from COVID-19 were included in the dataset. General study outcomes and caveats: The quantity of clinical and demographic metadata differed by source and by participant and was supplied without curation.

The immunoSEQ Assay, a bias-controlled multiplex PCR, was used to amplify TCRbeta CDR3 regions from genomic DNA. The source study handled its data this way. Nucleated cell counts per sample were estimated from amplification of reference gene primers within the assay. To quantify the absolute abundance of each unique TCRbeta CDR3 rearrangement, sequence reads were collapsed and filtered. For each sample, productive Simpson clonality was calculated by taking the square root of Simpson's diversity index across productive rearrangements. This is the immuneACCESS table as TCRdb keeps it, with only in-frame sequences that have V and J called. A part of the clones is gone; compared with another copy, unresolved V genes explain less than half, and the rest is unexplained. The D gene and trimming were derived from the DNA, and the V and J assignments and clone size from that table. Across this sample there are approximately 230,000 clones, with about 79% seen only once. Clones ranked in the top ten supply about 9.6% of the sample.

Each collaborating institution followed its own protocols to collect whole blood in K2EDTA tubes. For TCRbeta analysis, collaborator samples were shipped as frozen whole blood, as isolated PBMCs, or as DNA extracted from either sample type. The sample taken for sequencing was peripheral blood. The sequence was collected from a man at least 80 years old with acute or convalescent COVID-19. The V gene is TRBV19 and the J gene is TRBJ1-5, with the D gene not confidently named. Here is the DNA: TGTGCCAGTAGTATGAGGGTTAATCAGCCCCAGCATTTT. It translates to CASSMRVNQPQHF.